The clone carrying this T cell receptor (beta chain) has just a few counts. These data belong to a study of blood T cell repertoires in COVID-19. J gave up 4 bases and V 2 bases, and 7 bases lay outside the gene matches. CDR1 is SGHVS and CDR2 is FQNEAQ in the germline V gene. The CDR3 length is 15 residues. The assay was immunoSEQ multiplex PCR, and TCRdb's table has in-frame clones only and misses some. The table lists over 30,000 clones, 85% to 90% of them singletons. Specimen: peripheral blood. This clonotype was sampled from a man in his sixties or seventies with active COVID-19. This chain links TRBV7-8 with TRBJ2-5; 7 bases match TRBD2. The CDR3 DNA is TGTGCCAGCAGCTTACGGCGGGAGTGGAGAGAGACCCAGTACTTC. Translated: CASSLRREWRETQYF.